This note documents a single T cell receptor (beta chain) sequence. TEMRA cells were FACS-enriched and CD8+ and CD4+ T cells negatively isolated. This specimen comes from a study of CD8 T cells in Susac syndrome. Study details: When blood was drawn, the patients with Susac syndrome were therapy-naive, on corticosteroids, or on intravenous immunoglobulin alone.

V lost 7 bases and J 0 bases, leaving 13 bases between the germline ends. Per the germline V gene, CDR1 is SGHVS and CDR2 is FQNEAQ. The CDR3 has 14 residues. The RNA, roughly 0.45 to 1 ug, was put through reverse transcription using random hexamers. Coverage of TCR beta CDR3 amplification by immunoSEQ multiplex PCR extended to 54 Vbeta and 13 Jbeta. MiXCR, run by TCRdb on the immunoSEQ multiplex PCR reads, gives a single entry per CDR3 protein. The table lists fewer than 150,000 distinct CDR3 sequences, around 95% of them singletons. Sequenced input: CD8+ T cells from PBMCs. The rearrangement joins TRBV7-8 to TRBJ2-7; D might be TRBD2 (6 bases). The sequence was collected from a human donor with Susac syndrome. The CDR3 DNA reads as TGTGCCAGCATCCAGGAGGAGGGCTCCTACGAGCAGTACTTC. This codes for CASIQEEGSYEQYF.